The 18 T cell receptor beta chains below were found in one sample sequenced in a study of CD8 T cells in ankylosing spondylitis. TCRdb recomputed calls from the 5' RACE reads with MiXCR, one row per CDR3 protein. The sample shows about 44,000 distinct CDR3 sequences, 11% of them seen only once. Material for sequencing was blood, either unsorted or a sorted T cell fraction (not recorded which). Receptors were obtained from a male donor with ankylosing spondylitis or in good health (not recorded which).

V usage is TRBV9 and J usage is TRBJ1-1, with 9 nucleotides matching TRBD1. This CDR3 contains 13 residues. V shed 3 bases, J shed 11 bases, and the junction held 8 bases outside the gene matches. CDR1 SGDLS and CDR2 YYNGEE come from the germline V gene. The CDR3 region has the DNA TGTGCCAGCAGCGCCAGTAGGGACAGGGTGGCTTTCTTT. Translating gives CASSASRDRVAFF.

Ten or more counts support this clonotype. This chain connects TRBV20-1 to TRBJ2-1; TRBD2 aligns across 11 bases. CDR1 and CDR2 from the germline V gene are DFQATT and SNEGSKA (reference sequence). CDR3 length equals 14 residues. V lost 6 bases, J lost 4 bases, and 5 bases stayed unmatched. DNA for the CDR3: TGCAGTGCGCCGACTAGCGGGGATTACAATGAGCAGTTCTTC. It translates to CSAPTSGDYNEQFF.

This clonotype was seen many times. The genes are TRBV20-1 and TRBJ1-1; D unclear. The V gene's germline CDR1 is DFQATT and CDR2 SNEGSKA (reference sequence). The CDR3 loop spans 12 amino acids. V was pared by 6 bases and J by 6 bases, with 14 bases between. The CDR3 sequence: CSAMRVDPEAFF. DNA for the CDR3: TGCAGTGCGATGAGAGTGGATCCTGAAGCTTTCTTT.

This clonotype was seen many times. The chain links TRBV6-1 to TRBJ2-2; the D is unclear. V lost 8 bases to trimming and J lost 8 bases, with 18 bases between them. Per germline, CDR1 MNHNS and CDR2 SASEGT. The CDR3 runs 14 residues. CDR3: CASPEQTGDGELFF. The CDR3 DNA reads TGTGCCAGCCCTGAGCAGACTGGCGATGGGGAGCTGTTTTTT.

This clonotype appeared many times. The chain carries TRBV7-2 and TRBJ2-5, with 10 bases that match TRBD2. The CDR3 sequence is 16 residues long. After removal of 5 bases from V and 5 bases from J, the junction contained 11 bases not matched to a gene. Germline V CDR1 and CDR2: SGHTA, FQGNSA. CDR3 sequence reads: CASSPASGGAGETQYF. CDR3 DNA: TGTGCCAGCAGCCCAGCCAGCGGGGGGGCCGGGGAGACCCAGTACTTC.

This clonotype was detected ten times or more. The CDR3 sequence is CASSSIAGEINEQFF. The CDR3 nucleotides are TGTGCCAGCAGCTCGATAGCGGGGGAAATTAATGAGCAGTTCTTC. This chain links TRBV7-8 with TRBJ2-1, with 9 bases that match TRBD2. J gave up 7 bases and V 4 bases, and 8 bases lay outside the gene matches. The CDR3 runs 15 residues. The germline V gene encodes CDR1 SGHVS and CDR2 FQNEAQ.

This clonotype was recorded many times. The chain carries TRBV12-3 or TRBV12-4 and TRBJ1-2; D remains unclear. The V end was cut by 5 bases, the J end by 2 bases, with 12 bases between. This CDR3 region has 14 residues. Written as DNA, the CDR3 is TGTGCCAGCAGTGAATACCAGAGGAACTATGGCTACACCTTC. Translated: CASSEYQRNYGYTF.

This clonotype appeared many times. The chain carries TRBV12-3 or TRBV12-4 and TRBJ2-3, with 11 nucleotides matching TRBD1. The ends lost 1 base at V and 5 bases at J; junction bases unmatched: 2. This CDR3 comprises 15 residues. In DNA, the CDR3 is TGTGCCAGCAGTTTAGGGGGGACAGGGGGAGATACGCAGTATTTT. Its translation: CASSLGGTGGDTQYF.

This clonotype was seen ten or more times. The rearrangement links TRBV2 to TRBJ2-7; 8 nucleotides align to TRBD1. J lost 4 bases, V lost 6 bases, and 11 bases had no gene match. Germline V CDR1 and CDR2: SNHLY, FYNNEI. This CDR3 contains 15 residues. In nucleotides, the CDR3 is TGTGCCAGCAGGGGGACAGGTTCAATCTCGTACGAGCAGTACTTC. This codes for CASRGTGSISYEQYF.

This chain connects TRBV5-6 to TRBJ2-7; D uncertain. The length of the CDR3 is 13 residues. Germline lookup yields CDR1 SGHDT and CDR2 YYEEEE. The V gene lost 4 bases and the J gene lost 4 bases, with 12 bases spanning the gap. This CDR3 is CASSPRSRYEQYF. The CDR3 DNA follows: TGTGCCAGCAGCCCCCGGTCTCGGTACGAGCAGTACTTC.

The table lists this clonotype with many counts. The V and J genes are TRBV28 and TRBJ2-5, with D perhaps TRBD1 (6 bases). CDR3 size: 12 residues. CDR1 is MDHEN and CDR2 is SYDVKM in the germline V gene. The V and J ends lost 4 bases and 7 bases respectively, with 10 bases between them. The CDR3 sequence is CASSSGAGTQYF. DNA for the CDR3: TGTGCCAGCAGTTCAGGGGCTGGGACCCAGTACTTC.

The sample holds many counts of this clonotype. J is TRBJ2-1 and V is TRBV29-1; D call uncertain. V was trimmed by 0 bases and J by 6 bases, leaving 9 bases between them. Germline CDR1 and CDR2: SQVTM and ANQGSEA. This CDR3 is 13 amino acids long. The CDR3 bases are TGCAGCGTTGAAGATACCTGGGGCAATGAGCAGTTCTTC. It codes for CSVEDTWGNEQFF.

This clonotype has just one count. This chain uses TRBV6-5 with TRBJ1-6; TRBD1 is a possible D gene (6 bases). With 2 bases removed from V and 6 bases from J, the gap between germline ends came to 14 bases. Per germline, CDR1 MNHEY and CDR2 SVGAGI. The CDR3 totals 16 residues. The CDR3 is CASSYNRVGSNSPLHF. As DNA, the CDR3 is TGTGCCAGCAGTTACAACAGGGTTGGGAGTAATTCACCCCTCCACTTT.

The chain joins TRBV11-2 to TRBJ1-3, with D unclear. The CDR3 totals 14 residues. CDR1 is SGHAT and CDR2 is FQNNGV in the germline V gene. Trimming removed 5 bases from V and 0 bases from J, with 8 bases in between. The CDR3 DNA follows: TGTGCCAGCAGCCCACAGAACTCTGGAAACACCATATATTTT. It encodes CASSPQNSGNTIYF.

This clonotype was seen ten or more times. The CDR3 protein is CASSGQMSSYNEQFF. The CDR3 DNA sequence: TGTGCCAGCAGTGGACAGATGAGCTCCTACAATGAGCAGTTCTTC. The chain employs TRBV12-3 or TRBV12-4 and TRBJ2-1, with D perhaps TRBD1 (6 bases). Between the trimmed V and J ends, which lost 5 bases and 0 bases, there was a span of 11 bases. This CDR3 contains 15 residues.

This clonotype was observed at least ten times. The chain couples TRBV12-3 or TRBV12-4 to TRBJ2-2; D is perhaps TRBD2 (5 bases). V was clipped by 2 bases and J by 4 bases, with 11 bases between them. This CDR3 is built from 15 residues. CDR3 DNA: TGTGCCAGCAGTTTAACCGGACTGGCCACCGGGGAGCTGTTTTTT. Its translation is CASSLTGLATGELFF.

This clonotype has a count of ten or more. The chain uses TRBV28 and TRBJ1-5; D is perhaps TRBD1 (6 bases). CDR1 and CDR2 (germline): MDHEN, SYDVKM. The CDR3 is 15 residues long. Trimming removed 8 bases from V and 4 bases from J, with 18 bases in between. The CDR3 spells CASRGTGARNQPQHF. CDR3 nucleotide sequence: TGTGCCAGCCGAGGCACGGGGGCGCGGAATCAGCCCCAGCATTTT.

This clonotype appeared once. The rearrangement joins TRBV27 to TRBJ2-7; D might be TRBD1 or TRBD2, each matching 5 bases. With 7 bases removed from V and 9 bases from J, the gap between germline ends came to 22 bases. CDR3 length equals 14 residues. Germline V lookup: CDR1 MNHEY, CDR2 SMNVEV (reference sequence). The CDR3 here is CASNTGRVGDAQYF. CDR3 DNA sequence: TGTGCCAGCAATACGGGGCGGGTGGGGGACGCGCAGTACTTC.